Below are 19 T cell receptor beta chains sequenced from a single sample in a study of T cells in Graves' hyperthyroidism and ophthalmopathy. Amplification of TCR beta CDR3 regions was performed using RNA transcripts as template. Initially, a first-round RT-PCR of the TCR CDR3 employed the HTBI primer set. Via MiXCR, TCRdb re-called the multiplex PCR reads, giving one row per CDR3 protein. This sample yields 250,000 to 300,000 distinct CDR3 sequences, of which roughly 13% are seen a single time; roughly 7.7% belongs to the top ten. The source material was blood. The receptors derive from a woman aged 40-49 years with Graves' hyperthyroidism.

This clonotype was counted ten times or more. The V and J genes are TRBV7-6 and TRBJ2-7, with D possibly being TRBD1 or TRBD2 (5 bases each). Trimming removed 0 bases at V and 6 bases at J, with 15 bases between. CDR1 SGHVS and CDR2 FNYEAQ come from the germline V gene. CDR3 length equals 15 residues. The CDR3 is CASSLAGTDYFEQYF. CDR3 nucleotides: TGTGCCAGCAGCTTAGCCGGGACGGATTATTTCGAGCAGTACTTC.

This clonotype was seen a few times. The chain has TRBV2 and TRBJ1-5, with 10 bases matching TRBD1. The CDR3 runs to 13 residues. V was clipped by 7 bases and J by 11 bases; unmatched bases: 8. CDR1 and CDR2 (germline): SNHLY, FYNNEI. CDR3 nucleotides: TGTGCCAGCAAGGGACAGGGGCCAGGGGCCCAGCATTTT. It specifies CASKGQGPGAQHF.

This clonotype was recorded a few times. At one of its ends the junction is not consistent with the germline gene, which may arise from a read error. The rearrangement joins TRBV7-7 to TRBJ2-5; 9 nucleotides agree with TRBD2. The germline V gene encodes CDR1 SSHAT and CDR2 FNYEAQ (reference sequence). This CDR3 is 15 amino acids long. In DNA form, the CDR3 reads TGTGCTAGCAGCGAAGGTAGCGGGAGTGGTTTGACCCAGTACTTC. Translated, it gives CASSEGSGSGLTQYF.

This clonotype was counted at least ten times. CDR3 amino acids: CAGLTGTEAFF. DNA for the CDR3: TGTGCCGGTCTGACCGGGACTGAAGCTTTCTTT. The gene calls are TRBV30 and TRBJ1-1, with D hard to call. Germline V gene lookup returns CDR1 GTSNPN and CDR2 SVGIG (reference sequence). The V gene lost 8 bases and the J gene lost 5 bases, with 12 bases spanning the gap. This CDR3 region has 11 residues.

This clonotype was picked up a small number of times. The chain uses TRBV19 and TRBJ2-2; perhaps TRBD2 as D (5 bases). The germline V and J ends were trimmed by 3 bases and 6 bases, with 8 bases remaining between them. The CDR3 consists of 13 residues. Germline-derived CDR1 and CDR2 are LNHDA and SQIVND (reference sequence). CDR3 in DNA: TGTGCCAGTAGTATGAAGAGGGCCGGGGAGCTGTTTTTT. It codes for CASSMKRAGELFF.

This clonotype has ten or more counts. The rearrangement joins TRBV6-1 to TRBJ1-2; the D gene is possibly TRBD1 (5 bases). V lost 5 bases, J lost 8 bases, and 24 bases lay in between. The CDR3 has 16 amino acids. Per germline, CDR1 MNHNS and CDR2 SASEGT. CDR3 sequence (DNA): TGTGCCAGCAGTAGACTGGGGACTGGCGATTTTTCCGGCTACACCTTC. This gives the protein CASSRLGTGDFSGYTF.

This clonotype occurred many times. This chain joins TRBV5-6 and TRBJ2-7; possible D gene TRBD2, 6 bases. This CDR3 is 16 amino acids long. V was clipped by 4 bases and J by 3 bases, with 20 bases between them. The V gene's germline CDR1 is SGHDT and CDR2 YYEEEE. The CDR3 loop reads CASSPPRGTRGYEQYF. The CDR3 DNA is TGTGCCAGCAGCCCCCCACGCGGGACCCGGGGCTACGAGCAGTACTTC.

Comment on this clonotype: Mismatch with germline at one junction end may stem from a read error. This chain uses TRBV20-1 with TRBJ2-1, with TRBD2 matching 7 bases. The V gene's germline CDR1 is DFQATT and CDR2 SNEGSKA (reference sequence). This CDR3 has 17 amino acids. CDR3 DNA: TGCGGTGCTAGAGATGTAGCGGGTGGCTCCTCCTACAATGAGCAGTTCTTC. It translates to CGARDVAGGSSYNEQFF.

This clonotype was counted ten times or more. The chain recombines TRBV5-1 with TRBJ1-1, with D possibly matching TRBD1 (5 bases). The CDR3 consists of 16 residues. Germline V gene sequence: CDR1 SGHRS, CDR2 YFSETQ. Trimming took 5 bases from V and 7 from J, leaving 24 bases between them. The CDR3 coding sequence is TGCGCCAGCAGTCCGGGACTCGGGAATAAGAGGAGTGAAGCTTTCTTT. Protein sequence: CASSPGLGNKRSEAFF. The variable domain in full, completed from reference TRBV5-1 and TRBJ1-1, reads KAGVTQTPRYLIKTRGQQVTLSCSPISGHRSVSWYQQTPGQGLQFLFEYFSETQRNKGNFPGRFSGRQFSNSRSEMNVSTLELGDSALYLCASSPGLGNKRSEAFFGQGTRLTVV.

This clonotype was picked up many times. The rearrangement links TRBV7-8 to TRBJ1-2, with D maybe TRBD1 (6 bases). Per germline, CDR1 SGHVS and CDR2 FQNEAQ. CDR3 length: 16 amino acids. V lost 5 bases to trimming and J lost 1 base, with 17 bases between them. CDR3 amino acids: CASSPKRQDSNYGYTF. CDR3 bases: TGTGCCAGCAGCCCGAAGAGGCAGGACAGTAACTATGGCTACACCTTC.

This clonotype was seen only a few times. V is TRBV19 and J is TRBJ2-1; 7 bases align to TRBD2. Germline loops: CDR1 LNHDA, CDR2 SQIVND (reference sequence). The CDR3 is 18 amino acids. Trimming at V came to 7 bases and at J to 0 bases, leaving 15 bases not matched to a gene. The CDR3 nucleotides are TGTGCCAGTACCCCCCGAAGGGGAGGGCCTAGCTCCTACAATGAGCAGTTCTTC. Its translation: CASTPRRGGPSSYNEQFF.

The CDR3, as DNA: TGCGCCAGCAGTGAGTCCGCCCGAGGAGAGCAGTTCTTC. It yields the protein CASSESARGEQFF. The chain recombines TRBV10-1 with TRBJ2-1; D unresolved. V gave up 0 bases and J gave up 10 bases, with 10 bases separating them. Germline CDR1 and CDR2: WNHNN and SYGVQD (reference sequence). This CDR3 is built from 13 residues.

This clonotype was recorded many times. CDR3 in DNA: TGTGCCAGCAGCTACGACGGGGGTGCAACTAATGAAAAACTGTTTTTT. Translation: CASSYDGGATNEKLFF. The rearrangement links TRBV7-9 to TRBJ1-4; possibly TRBD1 for D (5 bases). Between the trimmed V and J ends, which lost 4 bases and 0 bases, there was a span of 12 bases. Germline CDR1 reads SEHNR; CDR2 reads FQNEAQ (reference sequence). The CDR3 is 16 amino acids.

This clonotype was picked up many times. The V and J genes are TRBV6-1 and TRBJ1-6; no reliable D call. This CDR3 is built from 13 residues. Trimming took off 6 bases at V and 9 bases at J, with 12 bases between the two ends. Germline CDR1 and CDR2: MNHNS and SASEGT. The CDR3 DNA follows: TGTGCCAGCAGGCCGCAGGCCGGTTCACCCCTCCACTTT. It translates to CASRPQAGSPLHF.

The chain is built from TRBV28 and TRBJ2-7; D not certain. Between the trimmed V and J ends, which lost 1 base and 6 bases, there was a span of 7 bases. Germline V gene sequence: CDR1 MDHEN, CDR2 SYDVKM. CDR3 size: 12 residues. CDR3 DNA sequence: TGTGCCAGCAGTTTATTTTTGAGCGAGCAGTACTTC. Its protein is CASSLFLSEQYF.

This clonotype has ten or more counts. V and J are TRBV6-5 and TRBJ2-3; 9 positions agree with TRBD2. This CDR3 has 16 residues. The V and J ends lost 1 base and 0 bases, in that order; junction bases with no gene match: 2. Germline lookup yields CDR1 MNHEY and CDR2 SVGAGI. This CDR3 reads CASSYLTSGSTDTQYF. The CDR3 DNA sequence: TGTGCCAGCAGTTACTTAACTAGCGGGAGCACAGATACGCAGTATTTT.

This clonotype was counted ten times or more. The J gene is TRBJ2-7, the V gene TRBV2, with 10 positions matching TRBD1. The J segment lost 2 bases and the V segment lost 7 bases, leaving 2 bases of the junction unmatched. The CDR3 runs 13 residues. From germline, CDR1 is SNHLY and CDR2 FYNNEI. Here the CDR3 reads CASIGTGAYEQYF. The CDR3, as DNA: TGTGCCAGCATCGGGACAGGGGCCTACGAGCAGTACTTC.

In its sample, this clonotype was seen many times. The V call is TRBV24-1, the J call TRBJ2-1, with TRBD1 matching over 9 bases. V shed 0 bases and J 4 bases; nucleotides not matched to a gene: 3. The CDR3 extends over 16 amino acids. Germline CDR1 reads KGHDR; CDR2 reads SFDVKD. The CDR3 is CATSDLQGTGYNEQFF. CDR3 DNA: TGTGCCACCAGTGATTTGCAAGGGACAGGGTACAATGAGCAGTTCTTC.

The sample holds many counts of this clonotype. The V gene is TRBV6-1, the J gene TRBJ2-7, with a possible D match to TRBD2 (6 bases). The V gene lost 9 bases and the J gene lost 5 bases, with 17 bases spanning the gap. In germline, CDR1 is MNHNS, CDR2 SASEGT. The CDR3 contains 13 residues. CDR3 in DNA: TGTGCCAGTGCGCCTACCTGGGAGGACGAGCAGTACTTC. Translated: CASAPTWEDEQYF.